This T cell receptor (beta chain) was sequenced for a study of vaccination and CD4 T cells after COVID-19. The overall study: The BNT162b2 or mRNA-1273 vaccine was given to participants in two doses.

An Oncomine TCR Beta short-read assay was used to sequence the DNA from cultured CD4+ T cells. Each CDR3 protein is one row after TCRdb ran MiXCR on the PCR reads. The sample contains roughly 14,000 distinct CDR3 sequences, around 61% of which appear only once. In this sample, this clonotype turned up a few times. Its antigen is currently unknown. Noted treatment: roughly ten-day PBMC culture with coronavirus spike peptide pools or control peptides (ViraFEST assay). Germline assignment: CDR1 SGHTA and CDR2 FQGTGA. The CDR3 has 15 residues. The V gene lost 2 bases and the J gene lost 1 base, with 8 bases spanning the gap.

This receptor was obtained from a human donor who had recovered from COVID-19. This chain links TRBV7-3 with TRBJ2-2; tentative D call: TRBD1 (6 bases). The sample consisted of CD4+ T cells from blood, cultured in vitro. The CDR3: CASSLGGQNTGELFF. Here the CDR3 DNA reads TGTGCCAGCAGCTTAGGGGGACAGAACACCGGGGAGCTGTTTTTT.